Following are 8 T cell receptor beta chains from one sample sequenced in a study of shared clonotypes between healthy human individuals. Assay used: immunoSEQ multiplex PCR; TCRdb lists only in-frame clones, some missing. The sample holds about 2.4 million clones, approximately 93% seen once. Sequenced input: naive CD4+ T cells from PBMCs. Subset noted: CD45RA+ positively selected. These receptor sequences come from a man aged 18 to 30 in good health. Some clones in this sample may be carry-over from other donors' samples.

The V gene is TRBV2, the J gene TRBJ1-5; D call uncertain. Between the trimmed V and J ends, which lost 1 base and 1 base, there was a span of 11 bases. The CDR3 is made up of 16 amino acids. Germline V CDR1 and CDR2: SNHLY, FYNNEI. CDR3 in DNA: TGTGCCAGCAGTGAAGTTAAAGGGCTGAGCAATCAGCCCCAGCATTTT. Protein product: CASSEVKGLSNQPQHF.

The CDR3 is CASRYDHTDTQYF. The CDR3 nucleotides are TGTGCCAGTCGATACGACCACACAGATACGCAGTATTTT. The chain joins TRBV27 to TRBJ2-3; D call uncertain. This CDR3 contains 13 residues. Germline V gives CDR1 MNHEY, CDR2 SMNVEV (reference sequence). V was trimmed by 9 bases and J by 2 bases, leaving 12 bases between them.

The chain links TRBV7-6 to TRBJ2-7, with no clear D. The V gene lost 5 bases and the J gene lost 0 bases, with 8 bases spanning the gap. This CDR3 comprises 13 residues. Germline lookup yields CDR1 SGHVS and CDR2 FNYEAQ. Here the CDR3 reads CASSPLGSYEQYF. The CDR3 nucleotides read TGTGCCAGCAGCCCACTTGGCTCCTACGAGCAGTACTTC.

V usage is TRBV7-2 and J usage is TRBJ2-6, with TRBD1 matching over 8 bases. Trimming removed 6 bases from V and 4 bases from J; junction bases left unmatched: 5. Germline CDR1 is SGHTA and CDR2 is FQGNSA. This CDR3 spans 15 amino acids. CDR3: CASSQTGVGANVLTF. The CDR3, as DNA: TGTGCCAGCAGTCAGACAGGGGTCGGGGCCAACGTCCTGACTTTC.

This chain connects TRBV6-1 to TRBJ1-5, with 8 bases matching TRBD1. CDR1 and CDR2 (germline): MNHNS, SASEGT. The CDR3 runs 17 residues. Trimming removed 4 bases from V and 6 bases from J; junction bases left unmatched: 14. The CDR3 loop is CASSASLGGQAFQPQHF. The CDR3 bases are TGTGCCAGCAGTGCCTCTCTTGGGGGACAGGCGTTTCAGCCCCAGCATTTT.

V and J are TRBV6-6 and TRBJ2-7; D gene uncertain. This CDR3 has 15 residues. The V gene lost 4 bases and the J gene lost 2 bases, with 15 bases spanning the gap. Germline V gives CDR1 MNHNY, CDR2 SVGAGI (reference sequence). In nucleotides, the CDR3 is TGTGCCAGCAGTTCCCTAATCCCTACCCCCTACGAGCAGTACTTC. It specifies CASSSLIPTPYEQYF.

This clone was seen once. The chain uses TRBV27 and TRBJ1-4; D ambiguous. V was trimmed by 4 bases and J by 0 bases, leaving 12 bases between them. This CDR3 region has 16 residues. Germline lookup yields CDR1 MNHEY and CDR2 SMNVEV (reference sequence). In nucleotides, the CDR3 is TGTGCCAGCAGTTCCTGGACGGCCTCAACTAATGAAAAACTGTTTTTT. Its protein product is CASSSWTASTNEKLFF.

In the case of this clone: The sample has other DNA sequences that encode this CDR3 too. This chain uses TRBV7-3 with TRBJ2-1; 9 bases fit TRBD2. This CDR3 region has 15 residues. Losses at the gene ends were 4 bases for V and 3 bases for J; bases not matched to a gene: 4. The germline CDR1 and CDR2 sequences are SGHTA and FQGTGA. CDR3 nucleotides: TGTGCCAGCAGCTCGGGACTAGCCGTCTACAATGAGCAGTTCTTC. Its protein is CASSSGLAVYNEQFF. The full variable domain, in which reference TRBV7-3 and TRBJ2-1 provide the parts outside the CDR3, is GAGVSQTPSNKVTEKGKYVELRCDPISGHTALYWYRQSLGQGPEFLIYFQGTGAADDSGLPNDRFFAVRPEGSVSTLKIQRTERGDSAVYLCASSSGLAVYNEQFFGPGTRLTVL.